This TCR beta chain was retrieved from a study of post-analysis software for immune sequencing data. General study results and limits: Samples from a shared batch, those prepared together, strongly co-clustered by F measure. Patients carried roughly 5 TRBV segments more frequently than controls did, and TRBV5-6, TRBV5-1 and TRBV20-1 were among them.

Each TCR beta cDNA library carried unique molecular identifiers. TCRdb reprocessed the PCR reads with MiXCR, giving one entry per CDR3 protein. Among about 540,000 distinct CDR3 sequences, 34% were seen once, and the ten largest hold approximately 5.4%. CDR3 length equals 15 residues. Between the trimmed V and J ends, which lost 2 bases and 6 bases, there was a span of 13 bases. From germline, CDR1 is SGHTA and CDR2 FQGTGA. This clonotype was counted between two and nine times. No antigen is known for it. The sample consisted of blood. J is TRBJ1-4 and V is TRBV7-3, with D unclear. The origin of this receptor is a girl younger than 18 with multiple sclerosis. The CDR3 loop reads CASSLVPGLYEKLFF. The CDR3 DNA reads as TGTGCCAGCAGCTTAGTTCCGGGCTTATATGAAAAACTGTTTTTT. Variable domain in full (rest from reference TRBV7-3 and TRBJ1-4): GAGVSQTPSNKVTEKGKYVELRCDPISGHTALYWYRQSLGQGPEFLIYFQGTGAADDSGLPNDRFFAVRPEGSVSTLKIQRTERGDSAVYLCASSLVPGLYEKLFFGSGTQLSVL.